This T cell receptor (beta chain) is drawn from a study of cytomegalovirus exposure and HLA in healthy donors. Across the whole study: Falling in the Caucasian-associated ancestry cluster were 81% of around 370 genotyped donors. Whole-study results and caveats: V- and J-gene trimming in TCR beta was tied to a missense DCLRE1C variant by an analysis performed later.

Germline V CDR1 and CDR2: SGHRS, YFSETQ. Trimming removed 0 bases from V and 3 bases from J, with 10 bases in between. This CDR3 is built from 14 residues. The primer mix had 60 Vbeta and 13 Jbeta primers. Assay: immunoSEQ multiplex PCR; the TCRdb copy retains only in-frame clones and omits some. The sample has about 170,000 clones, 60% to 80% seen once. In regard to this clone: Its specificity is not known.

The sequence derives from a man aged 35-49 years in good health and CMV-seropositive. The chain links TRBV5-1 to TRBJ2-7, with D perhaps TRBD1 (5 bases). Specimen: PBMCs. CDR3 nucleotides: TGCGCCAGCAGCTTGGGGGTGGGGCTCTACGAGCAGTACTTC. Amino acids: CASSLGVGLYEQYF. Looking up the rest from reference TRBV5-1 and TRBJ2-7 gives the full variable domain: KAGVTQTPRYLIKTRGQQVTLSCSPISGHRSVSWYQQTPGQGLQFLFEYFSETQRNKGNFPGRFSGRQFSNSRSEMNVSTLELGDSALYLCASSLGVGLYEQYFGPGTRLTVT.